The 28 T cell receptor beta chains below were found in one sample sequenced in a study of glioma-infiltrating T cells after dendritic cell vaccination. Time point meaning: after dendritic cell vaccination, including at tumor progression/relapse. Sequencing was performed with immunoSEQ multiplex PCR; in TCRdb, only in-frame clones are kept and a portion is missing. The sample has fewer than 90,000 clones, roughly 80% seen once. Sequencing used blood, obtained after dendritic cell vaccination. These receptors were obtained from a human donor with glioblastoma.

The V gene is TRBV6-5, the J gene TRBJ2-7; tentative D call: TRBD1 (5 bases). The CDR3 loop spans 13 amino acids. V dropped 6 bases and J dropped 2 bases, with 11 bases sitting between them. CDR1 and CDR2 (germline): MNHEY, SVGAGI. DNA of the CDR3: TGTGCCAGCAGCGCCTCAGGGACCTACGAGCAGTACTTC. It codes for CASSASGTYEQYF.

CDR3 sequence: CASSHETGADNYGYTF. Written as DNA, the CDR3 is TGTGCCAGCTCACACGAAACAGGGGCGGATAACTATGGCTACACCTTC. This chain joins TRBV18 and TRBJ1-2; TRBD1 agrees at 7 bases. The V gene's germline CDR1 is KGHSH and CDR2 LQKENI. V shed 4 bases and J 1 base; nucleotides not matched to a gene: 9. The CDR3 covers 16 residues.

The chain links TRBV5-5 to TRBJ2-7; D might be TRBD2 (6 bases). The V gene lost 4 bases and the J gene lost 3 bases, with 14 bases spanning the gap. The length of the CDR3 is 14 residues. Germline V gene sequence: CDR1 SGHKS, CDR2 YYEKEE (reference sequence). The CDR3, as DNA: TGTGCCAGCAGCCAGATTGGGGGGAACTACGAGCAGTACTTC. Protein product: CASSQIGGNYEQYF.

This chain uses TRBV30 with TRBJ2-2; possibly TRBD2 for D (5 bases). This CDR3 contains 13 residues. Trimming cost V 3 bases and J 2 bases, with 7 bases left between them. Looked up from germline, CDR1 is GTSNPN and CDR2 is SVGIG (reference sequence). The CDR3 sequence: CAWRRGNTGELFF. The CDR3 DNA reads TGTGCCTGGAGACGGGGTAACACCGGGGAGCTGTTTTTT.

J is TRBJ1-1 and V is TRBV6-5; D gene uncertain. V was pared by 6 bases and J by 2 bases, with 10 bases between. This CDR3 spans 13 amino acids. Germline-derived CDR1 and CDR2 are MNHEY and SVGAGI. CDR3 sequence reads: CASSRDTNTEAFF. The CDR3 nucleotides read TGTGCCAGCAGCCGTGACACCAACACTGAAGCTTTCTTT.

The chain carries TRBV6-5 and TRBJ2-7; TRBD2 agrees at 8 bases. The germline CDR1 and CDR2 sequences are MNHEY and SVGAGI. This CDR3 has 15 amino acids. With V trimmed by 6 bases and J by 6 bases, 13 bases remained unmatched. The CDR3 nucleotides are TGTGCCAGCAGCCGCCAGAGAGGGGGGACTAGCGAGCAGTACTTC. The encoded protein is CASSRQRGGTSEQYF.

The chain joins TRBV7-8 to TRBJ2-5; TRBD2 matches at 8 bases. This CDR3 is built from 15 residues. Germline assignment: CDR1 SGHVS and CDR2 FQNEAQ. The junction had 12 bases not matched to a gene; V was cut back by 7 bases and J by 5 bases. In DNA, the CDR3 is TGTGCCAGCACCCCTAGTAGCGGGGCACAGGAGACCCAGTACTTC. It yields the protein CASTPSSGAQETQYF.

The CDR3 DNA sequence: TGTGCCAGCAGCTCACTTAAGAGCTCCTACAATGAGCAGTTCTTC. Its translation is CASSSLKSSYNEQFF. The chain uses TRBV11-2 and TRBJ2-1; D not resolved. V was pared by 4 bases and J by 0 bases, with 10 bases between. Germline CDR1 and CDR2: SGHAT and FQNNGV. CDR3 size: 15 residues.

The rearrangement joins TRBV2 to TRBJ1-5; 9 bases map to TRBD1. In germline, CDR1 is SNHLY, CDR2 FYNNEI. Trimming removed 6 bases from V and 4 bases from J; junction bases left unmatched: 7. There are 15 residues in the CDR3. The CDR3, as DNA: TGTGCCAGCAGAGAACAGGGGGCGCGGAATCAGCCCCAGCATTTT. Amino acids: CASREQGARNQPQHF.

This chain connects TRBV7-9 to TRBJ1-4, with D hard to call. Trimming removed 5 bases at V and 0 bases at J, with 13 bases between. Per germline, CDR1 SEHNR and CDR2 FQNEAQ (reference sequence). The CDR3 runs 16 residues. For the CDR3, the DNA is TGTGCCAGCAGCCTCGTCCGGTTTACAACTAATGAAAAACTGTTTTTT. Its translation: CASSLVRFTTNEKLFF.

The rearrangement joins TRBV6-1 to TRBJ1-1; 7 nucleotides align to TRBD1. Per germline, CDR1 MNHNS and CDR2 SASEGT. The CDR3 consists of 15 residues. V was clipped by 8 bases and J by 2 bases; unmatched bases: 11. CDR3 in amino acids: CASCKGAGGNTEAFF. CDR3 nucleotide sequence: TGTGCCAGCTGTAAGGGGGCAGGGGGTAACACTGAAGCTTTCTTT.

This sequence joins TRBV2 and TRBJ2-5; 9 positions agree with TRBD1. With V trimmed by 5 bases and J by 5 bases, 15 bases remained unmatched. The CDR3 is made up of 17 amino acids. CDR1 is SNHLY and CDR2 is FYNNEI in the germline V gene. Written as DNA, the CDR3 is TGTGCCAGCAGTACCGGGACAGGGAGGGGCAAGTACGAGACCCAGTACTTC. It codes for CASSTGTGRGKYETQYF. Together with reference TRBV2 and TRBJ2-5, the CDR3 gives the full variable domain: EPEVTQTPSHQVTQMGQEVILRCVPISNHLYFYWYRQILGQKVEFLVSFYNNEISEKSEIFDDQFSVERPDGSNFTLKIRSTKLEDSAMYFCASSTGTGRGKYETQYFGPGTRLLVL.

V is TRBV15 and J is TRBJ2-7, with 9 positions matching TRBD1. The germline CDR1 and CDR2 sequences are LNHNV and YYDKDF (reference sequence). With V trimmed by 3 bases and J by 3 bases, 6 bases remained unmatched. The CDR3 consists of 15 residues. In nucleotides, the CDR3 is TGTGCCACCAGCAGGGGACAGGGCCAGTACTACGAGCAGTACTTC. Translation: CATSRGQGQYYEQYF.

The CDR3 reads CASSEDGGYTGELFF. DNA of the CDR3: TGTGCCAGCAGTGAAGACGGGGGGTACACCGGGGAGCTGTTTTTT. This rearrangement joins TRBV6-1 to TRBJ2-2; TRBD2 matches at 7 bases. This CDR3 has 15 amino acids. V lost 1 base and J lost 3; bases outside the gene matches: 2. Germline assignment: CDR1 MNHNS and CDR2 SASEGT.

A note on this clone: The same CDR3 also results from other DNA sequences found in this sample. The chain recombines TRBV29-1 with TRBJ1-1; D is possibly TRBD1 (6 bases). The CDR3 spans 16 residues. With 6 bases removed from V and 6 bases from J, the gap between germline ends came to 26 bases. Germline V gives CDR1 SQVTM, CDR2 ANQGSEA. CDR3 residues: CSVPVEGGSTGAEAFF. In DNA form, the CDR3 reads TGCAGCGTCCCTGTCGAGGGGGGGTCGACCGGGGCTGAAGCTTTCTTT.

This sequence joins TRBV4-2 and TRBJ1-5; 7 bases agree with TRBD1. The germline CDR1 and CDR2 sequences are LGHNA and YNFKEQ. The V gene end was trimmed by 4 bases and the J gene end by 2 bases; junction bases not matched to a gene: 14. This CDR3 has 18 amino acids. CDR3 loop: CASSPQPGTESGNQPQHF. The CDR3 DNA is TGTGCCAGCAGCCCCCAACCTGGGACAGAGAGCGGCAATCAGCCCCAGCATTTT.

The rearrangement links TRBV10-3 to TRBJ1-2; maybe TRBD1 (5 bases). The CDR3 contains 12 residues. From germline, CDR1 is ENHRY and CDR2 SYGVKD. The V end lost 8 bases, the J end lost 4 bases, and 11 bases lay between the germline ends. The CDR3 region is CAIGQGSYGYTF. For the CDR3, the DNA is TGTGCCATCGGTCAGGGAAGCTATGGCTACACCTTC.

This rearrangement joins TRBV27 to TRBJ1-5; D call uncertain. CDR3 size: 13 residues. CDR1 is MNHEY, CDR2 SMNVEV, per germline (reference sequence). Trimming took off 3 bases at V and 6 bases at J, with 9 bases between the two ends. The DNA of the CDR3 is TGTGCCAGCAGTTTTTCGTGGGCTCAGCCCCAGCATTTT. This codes for CASSFSWAQPQHF.

The V call is TRBV5-5, the J call TRBJ1-6; 7 bases are a match to TRBD1. Germline V CDR1 and CDR2: SGHKS, YYEKEE (reference sequence). The CDR3 spans 15 residues. V lost 1 base and J lost 10; bases outside the gene matches: 8. CDR3 sequence: CASSLRGQRESPLHF. DNA of the CDR3: TGTGCCAGCAGCTTGCGGGGACAGAGGGAATCACCCCTCCACTTT.

This clone occurred once. CDR3 DNA: TGCGCCAGCAGCCTTCGGGCAGGGGGCGTCGAGAAACCTGAAGCTTTCTTT. This gives the protein CASSLRAGGVEKPEAFF. The chain combines TRBV5-1 with TRBJ1-1; 8 nucleotides match TRBD1. Germline CDR1 and CDR2: SGHRS and YFSETQ. With V trimmed by 4 bases and J by 6 bases, 17 bases remained unmatched. This CDR3 has 17 residues. Based on the CDR3 plus reference TRBV5-1 and TRBJ1-1, the full variable domain is KAGVTQTPRYLIKTRGQQVTLSCSPISGHRSVSWYQQTPGQGLQFLFEYFSETQRNKGNFPGRFSGRQFSNSRSEMNVSTLELGDSALYLCASSLRAGGVEKPEAFFGQGTRLTVV.

There are a few counts of this clone. The chain has TRBV6-1 and TRBJ1-2; tentative D call: TRBD1 (6 bases). The CDR3 length is 15 residues. V lost 8 bases, J lost 4 bases, and 20 bases lay in between. Germline CDR1 reads MNHNS; CDR2 reads SASEGT. CDR3 in DNA: TGTGCCAGCCGTCCCGAAGGGGGGGGCTCCTATGGCTACACCTTC. This codes for CASRPEGGGSYGYTF.

V gene TRBV28 combines with J gene TRBJ2-7, with D possibly matching TRBD1 (6 bases). The germline V gene encodes CDR1 MDHEN and CDR2 SYDVKM. The V end lost 9 bases, the J end lost 5 bases, and 14 bases lay between the germline ends. CDR3 length: 12 residues. The CDR3 is CASTGSGDEQYF. The CDR3 coding sequence is TGTGCCAGTACAGGGTCTGGGGACGAGCAGTACTTC.

The rearrangement uses TRBV6-5 and TRBJ2-7; D remains ambiguous. There are 12 residues in the CDR3. Germline CDR1 MNHEY, CDR2 SVGAGI. The V end lost 6 bases, the J end lost 4 bases, and 10 bases lay between the germline ends. The CDR3 is CASRSYGYEQYF. CDR3 DNA: TGTGCCAGCAGATCCTACGGGTACGAGCAGTACTTC.

J is TRBJ2-3 and V is TRBV5-6; 7 positions agree with TRBD1. There are 16 residues in the CDR3. Looked up from germline, CDR1 is SGHDT and CDR2 is YYEEEE. With 4 bases clipped from V and 4 bases from J, the junction kept 12 bases outside the gene matches. The CDR3 is CASSPLKTGSADTQYF. CDR3 nucleotides: TGTGCCAGCAGCCCACTAAAGACAGGGTCGGCAGATACGCAGTATTTT.

The rearrangement links TRBV6-1 to TRBJ2-7; maybe TRBD1 (7 bases). CDR3 length: 15 residues. Germline CDR1 MNHNS, CDR2 SASEGT. The ends were cut back, 5 bases at V and 2 bases at J, with 16 bases in the middle. CDR3 sequence reads: CASSLQGRRTYEQYF. The CDR3 nucleotides read TGTGCCAGCAGTCTACAGGGGAGGCGAACCTACGAGCAGTACTTC.

The genes are TRBV7-9 and TRBJ1-5, with D unclear. Germline CDR1 SEHNR, CDR2 FQNEAQ (reference sequence). The CDR3 length is 17 residues. Trimming took 0 bases from V and 3 from J, leaving 15 bases between them. The DNA for the CDR3 is TGTGCCAGCAGCTTAGCGCGAGCGGTAGGGTCCAATCAGCCCCAGCATTTT. It encodes CASSLARAVGSNQPQHF.

V is TRBV7-3 and J is TRBJ1-2, with 10 bases fitting TRBD1. Germline CDR1 reads SGHTA; CDR2 reads FQGTGA. The trim removed 5 bases at V and 4 bases at J, leaving 7 bases unmatched. This CDR3 is built from 15 residues. The CDR3 region has the DNA TGTGCCAGCAGCCTAGGGACAGGGGAGGGCTATGGCTACACCTTC. It encodes CASSLGTGEGYGYTF.

The V call is TRBV5-5, the J call TRBJ1-2, with 8 bases matching TRBD1. V dropped 4 bases and J dropped 0; count of bases not matched to a gene: 14. The V gene's germline CDR1 is SGHKS and CDR2 YYEKEE (reference sequence). CDR3 size: 18 residues. The DNA for the CDR3 is TGTGCCAGCAGCCTGAGTTTGGGGACAGGAACTCCTAACTATGGCTACACCTTC. Encoded protein: CASSLSLGTGTPNYGYTF.